This T cell receptor beta chain was captured by sequencing in a study of HIV-infected patients and healthy controls (dated by TCRdb to the mid-2010s). A note on the overall study: The study tested whether deep TCR repertoire sequencing of HIV patients' small blood samples could capture immune perturbation and reconstitution. Overall results and qualifications from the work: The observed differences in diversity could not be explained by the slight differences in age and sex profiles between the study cohorts. A major limit on how widely the findings apply, in the view of the authors, was that only sixteen HIV-infected individuals were processed. MAIT cell alpha-chain CDR3s were present at high frequency in healthy controls but severely depleted in HIV+ repertoires. In HIV-infected patients, the apparent post-therapy recovery of the Gini index was not replicated in size-matched repertoire data. Unequal numbers of distinct sequences between patients and controls complicated comparisons, and size-matching overweighted rare events from HIV-infected data. Oligoclonality may be reflected in the significantly higher mean Gini indices of HIV-infected repertoires compared with controls. The use of whole blood limited sequencing depth and precluded separation of the dynamics of distinct T-cell subpopulations. During therapy, HIV-associated CDR3s significantly decreased in frequency, while CMV-associated CDR3s did not change significantly, though most became more frequent. Both the Jaccard index and the count of highly shared sequences showed that healthy controls shared more CDR3s between individuals than HIV+ patients did. HLA typing of donors was not performed in the study. Compared with controls, HIV-infected patients showed significantly different mean usage of eight alpha and eight beta V genes. Compared with untreated HIV+ repertoires, healthy control repertoires had roughly threefold more distinct CDR3s and higher Shannon diversity. Pairing of alpha and beta chains was not determined in the samples.

Trimming at the junction amounts to 1 base on V and 3 bases on J, and the germline ends lie 3 bases apart. As encoded in the germline V gene (reference sequence), CDR1 is DFQATT while CDR2 is SNEGSKA. Inclusive of the bounding cysteine and phenylalanine, the CDR3 is 12 residues long. Just the 36-base CDR3 DNA is kept, in frame starting at base 1. Whole blood was used without fractionating the cells, so the repertoire represented all peripheral T cells without sorting. Ten uninfected healthy donors were sampled as controls, and about 40% of these ten donors were sampled twice about 13 weeks apart. For RNA extraction, 2.5 to 3 ml of peripheral blood was drawn into Tempus tubes. Residual genomic DNA was removed with the TURBO-DNase kit and globin mRNA was depleted with GLOBINclear. SuperScript III was used to reverse transcribe 500 ng RNA with primers targeting the alpha and beta constant regions. Separate alpha and beta chain libraries were generated by chain-specific third strand synthesis with multiplexing indices. The protocol used a single primer pair to amplify all rearrangements within a chain, which avoided primer bias, and attached molecular barcodes to each cDNA molecule. T4 RNA Ligase 1 joined purified cDNA to a 5' RACE adapter that carried a random hexamer and the SP2 sequencing primer site. Second strand synthesis was performed with Phusion polymerase and primed from the SP2 site, and slow temperature ramps were applied to favor optimal annealing. Two random hexamer sequences, both added before amplification and joined together, made up the 12-nucleotide barcode of each molecule. An amplification PCR of 20 to 25 cycles with P5s and P7 primers came after a short first PCR that had added P5 and P7 adapter elements plus a second index. The libraries went through 25 to 35 PCR cycles in total, were quantified on a Qubit, were sized on a Bioanalyzer, and were diluted to approximately 4.2 nM. Sequencing of the normalized libraries was done on an Illumina MiSeq using 2 x 250 paired-end kits. Reverse transcription reactions were cleaned up on MinElute columns and eluted into around 10 ul Tris-Cl. Adapter ligations were incubated for 20 to 25 hours at 16 degrees C and subsequently purified with AMPure XP beads at a 1:1 ratio. Per the source publication's procedure: A modified Decombinator processed the demultiplexed FASTQ files and output V, J, insert and barcode information. Sequences that shared a barcode but differed from the dominant sequence were treated as errors and discarded, and barcodes were clustered at Levenshtein distance 3 and counted to estimate the original cDNA molecules. Downstream analyses used R packages ineq, vegan, igraph and RCytoscape, with IMGT nomenclature and CDR3 definitions. V gene usage was calculated across distinct sequences, with every TCR tallied a single time to avoid skew from clonal expansion. Unique CDR3 amino acid sequences within a donor were connected in similarity networks whenever two sequences differed by a single Levenshtein edit. Published HIV-specific CDR3s (fewer than 100 alpha, 702 beta) and CMV-specific CDR3s (approximately 13 alpha, more than 250 beta) were assembled and queried against the repertoires. Random subsampling to size-matched repertoires showed patients' decreased diversity was not caused by their lower sequence numbers. Using fastp trimming at Q25 and MiXCR clonotype assembly, TCRdb reanalyzed the public sequencing data and kept in-frame beta chains. Rows with a matching CDR3 protein are joined into one entry that keeps the most common DNA and genes. TCRdb, not the original authors, processed these V and J calls. The table for this sample lists roughly 18,000 distinct CDR3 sequences; about 9.4% of them were counted only once. The ten largest account for approximately 7.1% of the sample.

The table lists this clonotype with many counts. The antigen this receptor binds is unknown. Qualities for individual bases were not recorded, and no much larger clone is one base off. The chain was built from TRBV20-1 and TRBJ1-4, with the D gene not confidently named. This clonotype was sampled from an adult in good health. Source material: blood. The CDR3 amino acid sequence is: CSARGSNEKLFF. The sequence in DNA is TGCAGTGCTAGAGGCTCTAATGAAAAACTGTTTTTT.